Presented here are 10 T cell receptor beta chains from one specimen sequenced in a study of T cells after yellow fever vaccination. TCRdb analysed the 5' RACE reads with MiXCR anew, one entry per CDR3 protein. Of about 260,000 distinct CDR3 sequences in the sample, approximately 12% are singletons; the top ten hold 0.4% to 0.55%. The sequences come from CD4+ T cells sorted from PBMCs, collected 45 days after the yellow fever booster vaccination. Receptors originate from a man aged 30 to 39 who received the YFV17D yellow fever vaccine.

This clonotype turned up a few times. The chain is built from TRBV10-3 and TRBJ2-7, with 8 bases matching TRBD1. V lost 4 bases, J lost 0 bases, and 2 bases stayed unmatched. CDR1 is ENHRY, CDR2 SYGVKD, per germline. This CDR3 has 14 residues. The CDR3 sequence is CAISGQGTSYEQYF. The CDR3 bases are TGTGCCATCAGTGGACAGGGGACCTCCTACGAGCAGTACTTC.

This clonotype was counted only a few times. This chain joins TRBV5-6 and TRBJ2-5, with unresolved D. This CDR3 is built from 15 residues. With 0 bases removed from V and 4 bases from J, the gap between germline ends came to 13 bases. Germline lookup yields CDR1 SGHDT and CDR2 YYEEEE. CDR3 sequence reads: CASSLVGSRAETQYF. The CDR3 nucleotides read TGTGCCAGCAGCTTGGTGGGCAGTAGGGCAGAGACCCAGTACTTC. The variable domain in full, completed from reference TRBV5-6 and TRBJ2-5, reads DAGVTQSPTHLIKTRGQQVTLRCSPKSGHDTVSWYQQALGQGPQFIFQYYEEEERQRGNFPDRFSGHQFPNYSSELNVNALLLGDSALYLCASSLVGSRAETQYFGPGTRLLVL.

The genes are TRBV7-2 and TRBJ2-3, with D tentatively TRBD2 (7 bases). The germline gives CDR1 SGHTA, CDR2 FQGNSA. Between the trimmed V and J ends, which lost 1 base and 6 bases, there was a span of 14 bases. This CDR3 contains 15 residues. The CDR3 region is CASSLVRGPRDTQYF. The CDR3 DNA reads TGTGCCAGCAGCTTAGTGCGGGGGCCCCGTGATACGCAGTATTTT.

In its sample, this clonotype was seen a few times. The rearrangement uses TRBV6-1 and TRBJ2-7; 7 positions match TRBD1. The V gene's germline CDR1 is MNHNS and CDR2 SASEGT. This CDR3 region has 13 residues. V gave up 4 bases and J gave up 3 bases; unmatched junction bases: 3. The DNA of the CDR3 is TGTGCCAGCAGTGCGGACAGGATCTACGAGCAGTACTTC. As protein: CASSADRIYEQYF.

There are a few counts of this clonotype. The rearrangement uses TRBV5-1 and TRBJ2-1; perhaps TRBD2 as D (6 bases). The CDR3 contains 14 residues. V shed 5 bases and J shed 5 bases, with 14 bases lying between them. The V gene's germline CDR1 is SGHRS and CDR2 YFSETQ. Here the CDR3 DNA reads TGCGCCAGCAGTCGCCTAGCGACAAACAATGAGCAGTTCTTC. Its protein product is CASSRLATNNEQFF.

The CDR3 sequence: CSVGLAGGTDTQYF. CDR3 nucleotides: TGCAGCGTTGGACTAGCGGGGGGCACAGATACGCAGTATTTT. The V call is TRBV29-1, the J call TRBJ2-3; 12 nucleotides line up with TRBD2. The V gene end was trimmed by 4 bases and the J gene end by 1 base; junction bases not matched to a gene: 0. The germline V gene has CDR1 SQVTM and CDR2 ANQGSEA. The CDR3 sequence is 14 residues long.

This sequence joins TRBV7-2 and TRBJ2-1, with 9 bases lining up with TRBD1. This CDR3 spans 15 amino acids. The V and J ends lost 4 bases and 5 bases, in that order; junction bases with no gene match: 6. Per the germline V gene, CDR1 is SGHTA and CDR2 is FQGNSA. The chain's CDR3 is CASSSDRGHNNEQFF. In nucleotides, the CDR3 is TGTGCCAGCAGCTCGGACAGGGGACATAACAATGAGCAGTTCTTC.

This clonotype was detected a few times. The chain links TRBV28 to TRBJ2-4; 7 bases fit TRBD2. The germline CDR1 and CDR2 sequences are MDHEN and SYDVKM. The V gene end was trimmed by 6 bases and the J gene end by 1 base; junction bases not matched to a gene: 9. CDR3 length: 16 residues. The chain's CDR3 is CASSPAGERAKNIQYF. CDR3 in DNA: TGTGCCAGCAGCCCTGCGGGGGAGAGGGCCAAAAACATTCAGTACTTC.

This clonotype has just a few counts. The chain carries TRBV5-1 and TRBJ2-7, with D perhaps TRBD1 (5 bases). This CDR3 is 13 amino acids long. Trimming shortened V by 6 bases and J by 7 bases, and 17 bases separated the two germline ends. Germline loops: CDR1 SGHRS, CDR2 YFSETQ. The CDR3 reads CASKPPAGMEQYF. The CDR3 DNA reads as TGCGCCAGCAAACCACCGGCAGGGATGGAGCAGTACTTC.

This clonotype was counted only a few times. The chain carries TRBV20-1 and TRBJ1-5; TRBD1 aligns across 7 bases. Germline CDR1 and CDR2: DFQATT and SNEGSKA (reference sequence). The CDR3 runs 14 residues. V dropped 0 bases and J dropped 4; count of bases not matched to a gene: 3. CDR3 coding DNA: TGCAGTGCTAGAGAGGGACAGCCTAATCAGCCCCAGCATTTT. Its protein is CSAREGQPNQPQHF.